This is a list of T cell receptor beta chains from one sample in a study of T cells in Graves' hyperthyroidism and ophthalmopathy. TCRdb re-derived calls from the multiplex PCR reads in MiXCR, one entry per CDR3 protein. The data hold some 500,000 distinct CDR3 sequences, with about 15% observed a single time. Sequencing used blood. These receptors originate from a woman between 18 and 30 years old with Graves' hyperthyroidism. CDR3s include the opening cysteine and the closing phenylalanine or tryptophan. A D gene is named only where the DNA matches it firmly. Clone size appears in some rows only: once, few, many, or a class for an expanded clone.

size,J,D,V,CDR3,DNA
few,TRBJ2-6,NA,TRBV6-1,CASSEGYRETGANVLTF,TGTGCCAGCAGTGAAGGTTATAGAGAGACTGGGGCCAACGTCCTGACTTTC
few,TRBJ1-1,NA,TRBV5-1,CASTTGGESEAFF,TGCGCCAGCACCACCGGGGGGGAGTCTGAAGCTTTCTTT
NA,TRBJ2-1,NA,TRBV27,CASSLGERGQFF,TGTGCCAGCAGTCTGGGGGAAAGGGGGCAGTTCTTC
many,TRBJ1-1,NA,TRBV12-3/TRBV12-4,CASSLADRRNTEAFF,TGTGCCAGCAGTTTAGCAGACAGGCGGAACACTGAAGCTTTCTTT
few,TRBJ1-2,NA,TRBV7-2,CASSSGLTGLYTF,TGTGCCAGCAGCTCCGGATTAACAGGGTTGTACACCTTC
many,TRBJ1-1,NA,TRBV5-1,CASSLVWVNTEAFF,TGCGCCAGCAGCTTGGTTTGGGTGAACACTGAAGCTTTCTTT
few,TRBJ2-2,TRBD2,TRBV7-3,CASRLADGELFF,TGTGCCAGCAGACTAGCGGACGGGGAGCTGTTTTTT
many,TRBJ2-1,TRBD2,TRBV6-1,CASSEWGWGLAGLNEQFF,TGTGCCAGCAGTGAATGGGGGTGGGGACTAGCGGGCCTTAATGAGCAGTTCTTC
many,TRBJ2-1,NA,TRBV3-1,CASSQSSGYYNEQFF,TGTGCCAGCAGCCAAAGCTCGGGATACTACAATGAGCAGTTCTTC
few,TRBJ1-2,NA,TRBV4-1,CASSQESSGLSGYTF,TGCGCCAGCAGCCAAGAATCGTCAGGTCTATCCGGCTACACCTTC
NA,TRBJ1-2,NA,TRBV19,CASSMGNRGLGYGYTF,TGTGCCAGTAGTATGGGCAACAGAGGGTTGGGTTATGGCTACACCTTC
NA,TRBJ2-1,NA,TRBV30,CAWSPLTHTSQSSYNEQFF,TGTGCCTGGAGCCCACTGACCCACACTAGCCAGAGCTCCTACAATGAGCAGTTCTTC
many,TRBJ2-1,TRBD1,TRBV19,CASSIPGTGNEQFF,TGTGCCAGTAGTATCCCGGGGACAGGGAATGAGCAGTTCTTC
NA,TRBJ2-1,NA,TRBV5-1,CASSWGGRGEIYNEQFF,TGTGCCAGCAGCTGGGGGGGCCGGGGGGAAATCTACAATGAGCAGTTCTTC
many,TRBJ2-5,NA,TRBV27,CASSFLQSETQYF,TGTGCCAGCAGTTTTCTCCAGTCCGAGACCCAGTACTTC
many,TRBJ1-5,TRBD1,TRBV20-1,CSASPGGRSGNQPQHF,TGCAGTGCTAGCCCAGGGGGTCGGTCTGGCAATCAGCCCCAGCATTTT
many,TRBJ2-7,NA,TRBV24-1,CATSKQGFYEQYF,TGTGCCACCAGTAAACAGGGTTTCTACGAGCAGTACTTC
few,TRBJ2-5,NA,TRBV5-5,CASSLVDSLEYF,TGTGCCAGCAGCTTGGTCGACAGCCTAGAGTACTTC
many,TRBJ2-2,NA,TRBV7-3,CASSLSGTGELFF,TGTGCCAGCAGCCTGTCTGGGACCGGGGAGCTGTTTTTT
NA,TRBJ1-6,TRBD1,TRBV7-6,CASSRDRLLNSPLHF,TGTGCCAGCAGCCGGGACAGACTCCTCAATTCACCCCTCCACTTT
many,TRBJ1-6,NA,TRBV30,CAWTQLRVQGNNSPLHF,TGTGCCTGGACCCAACTCAGAGTTCAGGGGAATAATTCACCCCTCCACTTT
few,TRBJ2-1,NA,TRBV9,CASSHPIRFEQFF,TGTGCCAGCAGCCACCCCATCCGATTTGAGCAGTTCTTC
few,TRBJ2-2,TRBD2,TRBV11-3,CASSSLAGGDTGELFF,TGTGCCAGCAGCTCCTTAGCGGGAGGGGACACCGGGGAGCTGTTTTTT
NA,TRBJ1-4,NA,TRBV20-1,CSARIESFSDEKLFF,TGCAGTGCACGGATCGAAAGTTTTAGCGATGAAAAACTGTTTTTT
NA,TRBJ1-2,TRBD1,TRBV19,CASSLFPLGTGNGYTF,TGTGCCAGTAGTTTATTCCCCCTCGGGACAGGGAATGGCTACACCTTC
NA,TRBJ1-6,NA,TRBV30,CAWSGLKGGLSPLHF,TGTGCCTGGAGTGGGTTGAAGGGAGGGCTGTCACCCCTCCACTTT
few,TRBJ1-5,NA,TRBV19,CASRPQGLSNQPQHF,TGTGCCAGTAGGCCACAGGGCCTTAGCAATCAGCCCCAGCATTTT
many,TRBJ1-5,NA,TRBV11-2,CASSLAPGNQPQHF,TGTGCCAGCAGCTTAGCACCCGGCAATCAGCCCCAGCATTTT
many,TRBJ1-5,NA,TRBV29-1,CSVGGGDQPQHF,TGCAGCGTTGGAGGGGGAGATCAGCCCCAGCATTTT
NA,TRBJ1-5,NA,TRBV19,CASSIDFGGQPQHF,TGTGCCAGTAGTATAGATTTTGGGGGTCAGCCCCAGCATTTT
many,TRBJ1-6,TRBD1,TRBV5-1,CASSLDQGDSPLHF,TGCGCCAGCAGCTTGGACCAGGGGGATTCACCCCTCCACTTT
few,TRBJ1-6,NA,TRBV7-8,CASAEGSSYNSPLHF,TGTGCCAGCGCAGAGGGGAGCTCCTATAATTCACCCCTCCACTTT
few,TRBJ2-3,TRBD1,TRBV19,CASSSSQGGPGDTQYF,TGTGCCAGTAGTTCGTCACAGGGGGGCCCCGGAGATACGCAGTATTTT
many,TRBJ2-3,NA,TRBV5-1,CASSLTPTQGTQYF,TGCGCCAGCAGCCTAACGCCGACTCAAGGTACGCAGTATTTT
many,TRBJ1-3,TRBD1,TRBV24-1,CATSDDRGASGNTIYF,TGTGCCACCAGTGATGACAGGGGCGCATCTGGAAACACCATATATTTT
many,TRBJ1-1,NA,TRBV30,CAWSEGGTEAFF,TGTGCCTGGAGCGAGGGGGGGACTGAAGCTTTCTTT
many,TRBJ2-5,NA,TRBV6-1,CASSYSLDLVGETQYF,TGTGCCAGCAGTTACAGCCTAGATCTAGTGGGAGAGACCCAGTACTTC
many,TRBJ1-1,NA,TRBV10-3,CAIISGAEAFF,TGTGCCATCATATCGGGGGCTGAAGCTTTCTTT